Below are 28 T cell receptor beta chains sequenced from a single sample in a study of T cell changes during pregnancy in multiple sclerosis. The table came from immunoSEQ multiplex PCR; TCRdb's copy has only in-frame clones and leaves some out. The sample yields around 65,000 clones, roughly 90% seen once. Sequencing was performed on peripheral blood, taken in the first trimester of pregnancy. Receptors originate from a female donor with multiple sclerosis, enrolled in a pregnancy study.

This chain links TRBV6-4 with TRBJ2-2; 7 positions match TRBD2. Germline V lookup: CDR1 MRHNA, CDR2 SNTAGT. The trim removed 5 bases at V and 3 bases at J, leaving 6 bases unmatched. The length of the CDR3 is 15 residues. The CDR3 region is CASSPQGGDTGELFF. The CDR3 nucleotides read TGTGCCAGCAGTCCCCAGGGAGGGGACACCGGGGAGCTGTTTTTT.

This clone was found a few times. The chain employs TRBV7-2 and TRBJ2-2; D gene ambiguous. This CDR3 region has 13 residues. CDR1 and CDR2 (germline): SGHTA, FQGNSA. Deletions cut 2 bases from V and 7 bases from J, with 8 bases between. The DNA for the CDR3 is TGTGCCAGCAGCTTATTCTCCGGCGGGGAGCTGTTTTTT. Translated, it gives CASSLFSGGELFF.

V is TRBV19 and J is TRBJ2-3; D might be TRBD2 (6 bases). Germline V gene data show CDR1 as LNHDA and CDR2 as SQIVND (reference sequence). CDR3 length: 15 residues. V shed 5 bases and J shed 5 bases, with 17 bases lying between them. CDR3 nucleotides: TGTGCCAGTAGTCTTACCGGGAGAAGGGGAGATACGCAGTATTTT. It encodes CASSLTGRRGDTQYF.

The chain carries TRBV4-3 and TRBJ2-1, with D possibly TRBD2 on 6 matching bases. Germline values: CDR1 LGHNA, CDR2 YSLEER. The CDR3 is 15 residues long. The V end lost 1 base, the J end lost 5 bases, and 12 bases lay between the germline ends. CDR3 loop: CASSQGAGTNNEQFF. In DNA form, the CDR3 reads TGCGCCAGCAGCCAAGGCGCGGGAACAAACAATGAGCAGTTCTTC.

The chain couples TRBV5-4 to TRBJ2-5, with TRBD2 identical over 10 bases. Germline assignment: CDR1 SGHNT and CDR2 YYREEE (reference sequence). The CDR3 consists of 16 residues. Germline trimming cut 4 bases from V and 3 bases from J; bases unmatched to any gene: 9. CDR3 protein: CASSLGGLAGEETQYF. The CDR3 nucleotides read TGTGCCAGCAGCCTCGGGGGGCTAGCGGGGGAAGAGACCCAGTACTTC. The full variable domain, with the rest looked up from reference TRBV5-4 and TRBJ2-5, is ETGVTQSPTHLIKTRGQQVTLRCSSQSGHNTVSWYQQALGQGPQFIFQYYREEENGRGNFPPRFSGLQFPNYSSELNVNALELDDSALYLCASSLGGLAGEETQYFGPGTRLLVL.

This chain uses TRBV28 with TRBJ1-2, with D possibly matching TRBD1 (5 bases). The CDR3 is 13 amino acids. The V gene's germline CDR1 is MDHEN and CDR2 SYDVKM. Trimming cost V 5 bases and J 7 bases, with 14 bases left between them. Here the CDR3 reads CASSDDQGGGYTF. The DNA for the CDR3 is TGTGCCAGCAGTGATGATCAGGGTGGTGGCTACACCTTC.

This clone was seen once. The V call is TRBV6-1, the J call TRBJ1-1; 9 bases align to TRBD1. The ends lost 4 bases at V and 2 bases at J; junction bases unmatched: 20. CDR3 size: 20 residues. Germline V gene sequence: CDR1 MNHNS, CDR2 SASEGT. The CDR3: CASSGHRDRVPFHLNTEAFF. The CDR3 DNA is TGTGCCAGCAGTGGTCACCGGGACAGGGTTCCCTTCCATCTCAACACTGAAGCTTTCTTT.

This clone came up a few times. The rearrangement uses TRBV5-1 and TRBJ2-2; 8 bases fit TRBD1. The CDR3 spans 16 residues. V dropped 7 bases and J dropped 0; count of bases not matched to a gene: 8. Germline V gene lookup returns CDR1 SGHRS and CDR2 YFSETQ. The CDR3 bases are TGCGCCAGCCGCCGCGACAGGGGTTCGAACACCGGGGAGCTGTTTTTT. Translation gives CASRRDRGSNTGELFF.

The chain links TRBV5-6 to TRBJ2-7; 8 bases are a match to TRBD1. This CDR3 is built from 13 residues. Germline trimming cut 1 base from V and 5 bases from J; bases unmatched to any gene: 2. The V gene's germline CDR1 is SGHDT and CDR2 YYEEEE. The CDR3 is CASSLRGQDEQYF. CDR3 nucleotide sequence: TGTGCCAGCAGCTTGAGGGGACAGGACGAGCAGTACTTC.

The chain links TRBV30 to TRBJ1-5; D is perhaps TRBD1 (5 bases). Germline CDR1 is GTSNPN and CDR2 is SVGIG (reference sequence). The CDR3 is made up of 18 amino acids. Trimming pared 0 bases from V and 5 bases from J, leaving 23 bases between. CDR3 residues: CAWSVRWAGSREDQPQHF. In DNA form, the CDR3 reads TGTGCCTGGAGTGTAAGATGGGCCGGTAGCAGGGAAGATCAGCCCCAGCATTTT.

The chain carries TRBV28 and TRBJ2-7, with 7 bases fitting TRBD1. CDR3 size: 18 residues. Germline V CDR1 and CDR2: MDHEN, SYDVKM. V lost 3 bases and J lost 1; bases outside the gene matches: 15. The CDR3 loop is CASSFPLHAGTDSYEQYF. CDR3 nucleotides: TGTGCCAGCAGTTTCCCTCTCCATGCCGGGACAGATTCCTACGAGCAGTACTTC.

The CDR3 DNA follows: TGCGCCAGCAGCTTGGGGGGACAGTACACAGATACGCAGTATTTT. Translating gives CASSLGGQYTDTQYF. The chain employs TRBV5-1 and TRBJ2-3; 7 positions match TRBD1. V lost 0 bases and J lost 2; bases outside the gene matches: 3. CDR1 and CDR2 (germline): SGHRS, YFSETQ. The CDR3 loop spans 15 amino acids.

CDR3 residues: CASSQSAAGVGTDTQYF. The CDR3 bases are TGCGCCAGCAGTCAATCGGCGGCGGGAGTGGGCACAGATACGCAGTATTTT. This chain connects TRBV23-1 to TRBJ2-3; 7 positions match TRBD2. TRBV23-1 is an ORF for which the function is uncertain. J was trimmed by 1 base and V by 0 bases; bases with no gene match: 7. The CDR3 spans 17 residues.

The chain carries TRBV28 and TRBJ2-1, with 12 positions matching TRBD2. The germline V gene has CDR1 MDHEN and CDR2 SYDVKM. The CDR3 is 16 amino acids. With 1 base clipped from V and 7 bases from J, the junction kept 5 bases outside the gene matches. The CDR3 DNA is TGTGCCAGCAGTTTATTAGGGACTAGCGGGTCGAATGAGCAGTTCTTC. This encodes CASSLLGTSGSNEQFF.

The chain joins TRBV6-5 to TRBJ1-4; D is possibly TRBD1 (5 bases). The CDR3 is 13 residues long. The V and J ends lost 5 bases and 4 bases respectively, with 8 bases between them. From germline, CDR1 is MNHEY and CDR2 SVGAGI. CDR3 protein: CASSRQNNEKLFF. The CDR3, as DNA: TGTGCCAGCAGTAGACAGAATAATGAAAAACTGTTTTTT.

A few counts support this clone. The chain carries TRBV9 and TRBJ1-1; weak D call: TRBD1 (6 bases). This CDR3 contains 14 residues. Germline CDR1 is SGDLS and CDR2 is YYNGEE. V gave up 0 bases and J gave up 4 bases, with 10 bases separating them. The CDR3 is CASSVGGLGTEAFF. DNA of the CDR3: TGTGCCAGCAGCGTAGGGGGGCTCGGCACTGAAGCTTTCTTT. The variable domain in full, with the rest retrieved from reference TRBV9 and TRBJ1-1, is DSGVTQTPKHLITATGQRVTLRCSPRSGDLSVYWYQQSLDQGLQFLIQYYNGEERAKGNILERFSAQQFPDLHSELNLSSLELGDSALYFCASSVGGLGTEAFFGQGTRLTVV.

This chain uses TRBV13 with TRBJ2-3; 11 positions match TRBD2. Germline V CDR1 and CDR2: PRHDT, FYEKMQ (reference sequence). With V trimmed by 4 bases and J by 3 bases, 6 bases remained unmatched. CDR3 length equals 16 residues. Here the CDR3 DNA reads TGTGCCAGCAGCTCCCGGGGACTAGCGGATACAGATACGCAGTATTTT. Translated, it gives CASSSRGLADTDTQYF. Full variable domain (missing parts from reference TRBV13 and TRBJ2-3): AAGVIQSPRHLIKEKRETATLKCYPIPRHDTVYWYQQGPGQDPQFLISFYEKMQSDKGSIPDRFSAQQFSDYHSELNMSSLELGDSALYFCASSSRGLADTDTQYFGPGTRLTVL.

V and J are TRBV2 and TRBJ2-1, with D maybe TRBD1 (6 bases). Germline loops: CDR1 SNHLY, CDR2 FYNNEI. V gave up 6 bases and J gave up 4 bases, with 16 bases separating them. The CDR3 consists of 15 residues. The CDR3 nucleotides read TGTGCCAGCAGGGGGGCCCCGCCCCTGTACAATGAGCAGTTCTTC. Translation: CASRGAPPLYNEQFF.

V gene TRBV5-5 combines with J gene TRBJ1-2; 9 bases map to TRBD1. There are 15 residues in the CDR3. Trimming removed 0 bases from V and 4 bases from J; junction bases left unmatched: 4. CDR1 SGHKS and CDR2 YYEKEE come from the germline V gene (reference sequence). The CDR3: CASSLAGQGAYGYTF. CDR3 bases: TGTGCCAGCAGCTTGGCGGGACAGGGCGCCTATGGCTACACCTTC.

The J gene is TRBJ2-1, the V gene TRBV5-1, with 11 bases lining up with TRBD2. Germline V gives CDR1 SGHRS, CDR2 YFSETQ. J gave up 4 bases and V 2 bases, and 5 bases lay outside the gene matches. This CDR3 has 16 residues. The CDR3 region has the DNA TGCGCCAGCAGCTTATCAACTAGCGGGGGTTACAATGAGCAGTTCTTC. Its protein is CASSLSTSGGYNEQFF.

The V and J genes are TRBV28 and TRBJ2-7, with 11 bases aligning to TRBD2. V trimming: 4 bases; J trimming: 0 bases; junction bases outside the gene matches: 5. Germline V gives CDR1 MDHEN, CDR2 SYDVKM. This CDR3 is built from 16 residues. The CDR3 region is CASSSSGTSGSYEQYF. CDR3 bases: TGTGCCAGCAGTTCATCCGGGACTAGCGGCTCCTACGAGCAGTACTTC.

The chain has TRBV28 and TRBJ1-1; tentative D call: TRBD1 (5 bases). V lost 10 bases to trimming and J lost 6 bases, with 18 bases between them. Germline V lookup: CDR1 MDHEN, CDR2 SYDVKM. CDR3 size: 13 residues. The CDR3 sequence is CATFKTAPSEAFF. CDR3 sequence (DNA): TGTGCCACCTTTAAGACAGCTCCATCTGAAGCTTTCTTT.

The rearrangement uses TRBV5-4 and TRBJ2-5; D ambiguous. V lost 4 bases and J lost 1, with 14 bases in between. Germline V gene data show CDR1 as SGHNT and CDR2 as YYREEE (reference sequence). The CDR3 runs 15 residues. CDR3 sequence reads: CASSPGDKAQETQYF. CDR3 nucleotides: TGTGCCAGCAGCCCTGGTGACAAGGCCCAAGAGACCCAGTACTTC.

This chain uses TRBV6-5 with TRBJ2-1; the D gene is possibly TRBD2 (5 bases). Germline-derived CDR1 and CDR2 are MNHEY and SVGAGI. This CDR3 has 15 amino acids. The V end was cut by 7 bases, the J end by 0 bases, with 13 bases between. The CDR3 DNA sequence: TGTGCCAGCATGGGGTCTAGCTTCTCCTACAATGAGCAGTTCTTC. Residues: CASMGSSFSYNEQFF.

The chain joins TRBV19 to TRBJ1-5, with D possibly being TRBD1 (5 bases). Germline V gene sequence: CDR1 LNHDA, CDR2 SQIVND (reference sequence). Trimming cost V 1 base and J 5 bases, with 24 bases left between them. The length of the CDR3 is 19 residues. The CDR3 loop is CASSIAEKYWGGIDQPQHF. The CDR3 DNA sequence: TGTGCCAGTAGTATAGCCGAAAAATACTGGGGGGGTATCGATCAGCCCCAGCATTTT.

CDR3 in amino acids: CASSPHGTAETQYF. CDR3 DNA: TGTGCCAGCAGTCCACATGGGACTGCAGAGACCCAGTACTTC. The chain recombines TRBV27 with TRBJ2-5; D is possibly TRBD2 (6 bases). Germline V gene data show CDR1 as MNHEY and CDR2 as SMNVEV (reference sequence). Trimming cost V 5 bases and J 4 bases, with 14 bases left between them. The CDR3 runs 14 residues.

The chain couples TRBV29-1 to TRBJ1-2; 9 nucleotides line up with TRBD1. V was clipped by 5 bases and J by 8 bases; unmatched bases: 6. CDR1 SQVTM and CDR2 ANQGSEA come from the germline V gene. The CDR3 is made up of 12 amino acids. CDR3 protein: CSVYGTGKGYTF. The DNA for the CDR3 is TGCAGCGTTTACGGGACAGGGAAAGGCTACACCTTC.

The chain couples TRBV19 to TRBJ1-2, with 8 bases matching TRBD1. The CDR3 consists of 17 residues. The germline V gene encodes CDR1 LNHDA and CDR2 SQIVND (reference sequence). V lost 1 base to trimming and J lost 0 bases; unmatched junction nucleotides: 7. The CDR3 loop is CASSIAGQETPNYGYTF. The CDR3, as DNA: TGTGCCAGTAGTATAGCGGGACAGGAGACCCCTAACTATGGCTACACCTTC.